This TCR beta chain was recorded in a study of blood T cell repertoires in COVID-19. Study details: COVID-19 samples collected from the United States, Italy and Spain covered acute and convalescent phases.

TCRdb keeps only in-frame clones here, not all; method: immunoSEQ multiplex PCR. The profile shows fewer than 350,000 clones, 75% to 90% of them singletons. Symptom resolution, clearance, or two negative PCRs marked the recovered donors of Cohort 3. The clonotype was recovered from a woman aged 40 to 50 who had recovered from COVID-19. The sequencing input was PBMCs or T cells enriched from blood (not recorded which).

The chain's CDR3 is CASSVEGGQAEKLFF. In DNA form, the CDR3 reads TGTGCCAGCAGCGTAGAAGGGGGCCAAGCGGAAAAACTGTTTTTT. This chain joins TRBV9 and TRBJ1-4; the match to TRBD1 covers 7 bases. The germline gives CDR1 SGDLS, CDR2 YYNGEE. This CDR3 is 15 amino acids long. Trimming took 0 bases from V and 8 from J; bases not matched to a gene: 7.